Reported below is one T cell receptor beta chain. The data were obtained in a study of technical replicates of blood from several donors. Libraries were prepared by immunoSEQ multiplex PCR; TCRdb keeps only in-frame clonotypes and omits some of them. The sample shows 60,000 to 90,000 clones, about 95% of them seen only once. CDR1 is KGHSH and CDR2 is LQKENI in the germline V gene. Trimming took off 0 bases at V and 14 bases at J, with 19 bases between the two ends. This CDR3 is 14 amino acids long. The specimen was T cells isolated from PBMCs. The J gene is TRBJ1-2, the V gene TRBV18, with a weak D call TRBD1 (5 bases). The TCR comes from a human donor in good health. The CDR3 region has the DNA TGTGCCAGCTCACCACCCGGGGCAGGCGGGGCTAGGACCTTC. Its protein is CASSPPGAGGARTF.